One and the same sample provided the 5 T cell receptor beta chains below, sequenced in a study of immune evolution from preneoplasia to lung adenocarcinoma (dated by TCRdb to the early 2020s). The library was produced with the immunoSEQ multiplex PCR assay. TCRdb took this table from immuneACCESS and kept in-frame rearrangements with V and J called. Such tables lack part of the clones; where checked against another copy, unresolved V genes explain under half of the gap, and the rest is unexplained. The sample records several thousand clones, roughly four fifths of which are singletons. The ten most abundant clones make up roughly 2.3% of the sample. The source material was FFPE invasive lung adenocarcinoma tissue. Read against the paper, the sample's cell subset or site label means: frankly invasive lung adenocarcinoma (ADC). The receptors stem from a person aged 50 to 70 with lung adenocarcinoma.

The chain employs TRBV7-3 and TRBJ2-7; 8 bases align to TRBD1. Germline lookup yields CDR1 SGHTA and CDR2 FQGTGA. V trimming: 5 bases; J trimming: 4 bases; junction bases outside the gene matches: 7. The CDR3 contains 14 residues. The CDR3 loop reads CASSRGTGSYEQYF. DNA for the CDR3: TGTGCCAGCAGCCGCGGGACAGGATCTTACGAGCAGTACTTC. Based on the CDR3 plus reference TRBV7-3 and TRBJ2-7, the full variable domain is GAGVSQTPSNKVTEKGKYVELRCDPISGHTALYWYRQSLGQGPEFLIYFQGTGAADDSGLPNDRFFAVRPEGSVSTLKIQRTERGDSAVYLCASSRGTGSYEQYFGPGTRLTVT.

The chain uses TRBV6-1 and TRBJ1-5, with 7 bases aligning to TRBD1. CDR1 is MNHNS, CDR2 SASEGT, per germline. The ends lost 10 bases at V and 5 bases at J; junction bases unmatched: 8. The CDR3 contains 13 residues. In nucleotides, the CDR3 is TGTGCCACCCAAAGACAGGGTTATCAGCCCCAGCATTTT. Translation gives CATQRQGYQPQHF.

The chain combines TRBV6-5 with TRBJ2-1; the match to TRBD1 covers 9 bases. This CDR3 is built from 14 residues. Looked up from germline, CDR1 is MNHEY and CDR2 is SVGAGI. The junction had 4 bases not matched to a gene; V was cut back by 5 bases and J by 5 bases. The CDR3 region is CASSKDRGDNEQFF. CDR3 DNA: TGTGCCAGCAGTAAGGACAGGGGCGACAATGAGCAGTTCTTC.

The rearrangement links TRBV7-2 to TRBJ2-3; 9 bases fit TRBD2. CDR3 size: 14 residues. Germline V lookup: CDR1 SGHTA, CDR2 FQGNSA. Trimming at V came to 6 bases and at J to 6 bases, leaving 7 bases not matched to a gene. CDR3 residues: CASRLAGRSDTQYF. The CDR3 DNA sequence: TGTGCCAGCAGGCTAGCGGGACGGTCGGATACGCAGTATTTT.

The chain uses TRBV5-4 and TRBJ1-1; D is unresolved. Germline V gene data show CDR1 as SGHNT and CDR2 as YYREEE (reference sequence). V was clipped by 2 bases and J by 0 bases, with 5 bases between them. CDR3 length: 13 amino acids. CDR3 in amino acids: CASSLQLNTEAFF. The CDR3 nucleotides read TGTGCCAGCAGCTTACAGTTGAACACTGAAGCTTTCTTT.